The entry that follows covers one TCR beta chain sequence. Its recognized antigen is unknown. No much larger clone exists at a distance of one base, and base qualities are not known. The identical CDR3 is also encoded by other nucleotide sequences in the sample. The junction carries 9 bases between V and J, which are trimmed by 0 bases and 3 bases respectively. Based on the germline V gene (reference sequence), the CDR1 and CDR2 sequences are MNHEY and SMNVEV. The CDR3 numbers 15 residues from cysteine through phenylalanine. Only the CDR3 DNA is retained, 45 bases long and in frame from the first base. This sample was taken from a study of T cell responses to AZD1222 COVID-19 vaccine (dated by TCRdb to about 2021). In the study overall: AZD1222 recipients whose second dose came at about 4 weeks and those whose second dose came at about 12 weeks were combined into one group, since spike-specific TCR depth and breadth did not differ between the two schedules. A total of around 240 trial participants underwent TCR sequencing, of whom 207 had received two doses of AZD1222 and around 26 had received two doses of the MenACWY control vaccine. Trial participants were enrolled by age into 18-55, 56-69 and 70-plus year subgroups, with around 150, 28 and 57 TCR-sequenced participants respectively. On the study overall, not on this receptor specifically: The 56-69-year group was small, and its depth increase did not reach significance, likely because of low power. Spike-specific TCR breadth and depth rose significantly after two AZD1222 doses compared with day 0 and with MenACWY recipients. Because no day 14 peak-response samples were available, the repertoires could be characterized only after the peak T cell response. Participants were mostly white British and included more females than males, and it was suggested by the authors that clonal diversity may have been underestimated. Conclusions about previously exposed vaccinees were limited because only a handful of AZD1222 recipients were SARS-CoV-2 seropositive at baseline. Reportedly, close to half of the unique spike-specific TCRs recognized epitopes lying outside the regions that are mutated in the B.1.351 and B.1.1.7 variants. CD4 TCRs associated with the vaccine covered the entire spike protein, and the dominant responses were in regions 160-218 and 743-854.

The time point label, as the study defines it: baseline before first vaccination. Vaccinee samples were obtained from the UK trials COV001 and COV002, which included a single-blind randomized controlled phase 2/3 trial of AZD1222 (ChAdOx1 nCoV-19) in healthy adults. For TCRbeta chain sequencing, PBMC samples from trial participants were taken at day 0 and at day 28 after the second dose. The CDR3 regions of human TCRbeta chains were analyzed by immunosequencing. Regarding the original processing steps: TCRs in the repertoires were compared against a reference library of SARS-CoV-2-specific TCRs that had been generated with the MIRA antigen-specificity platform. Breadth meant the fraction of unique TCRs that were SARS-CoV-2-associated, whereas depth meant the fraction of total T cells that were SARS-CoV-2-associated. Using the MIRA data, every spike-specific TCR was mapped to the spike region that the TCR reacted to and assigned to either a CD4 or a CD8 class. Log10-transformed breadth and depth values were compared by one-way ANOVA with Sidak's multiple comparisons tests. TCRdb carries this immuneACCESS record with in-frame sequences only. Its versions omit some clonotypes, under half of them owing to an unresolved V gene in the studies checked, with the rest unexplained. That table gives V, J and clone size, and the DNA gave D and trimming. In this sample the table shows 150,000 to 200,000 clones, approximately 92% of which occur a single time. The ten largest make up less than 3% of the sample.

Sequencing was performed on peripheral blood, taken on day 0 of AZD1222 vaccination. The sequence is built from TRBV27 and TRBJ1-3, with TRBD1 perhaps the D gene, on 5 matching bases. This TCR came from an adult in good health. The CDR3 in this case is CASSLSVGGGNTIYF. The DNA sequence is given as TGTGCCAGCAGTTTATCGGTCGGGGGTGGAAACACCATATATTTT.